Listed below are T cell receptor beta chains from one sample, sequenced in a study of vaccination and CD4 T cells after COVID-19. These receptors' antigens are unknown. TCRdb passed the PCR reads through MiXCR, listing each CDR3 protein once. The repertoire consists of 13,000 or so distinct CDR3 sequences, with less than 65% occurring once and the leading ten covering approximately 12%. Material for sequencing was CD4+ T cells from blood, cultured in vitro. Every receptor here comes from a human donor who had recovered from COVID-19. The CDR3 runs from the conserved cysteine through the conserved F or W. D genes are given only for firm matches. Some rows have no size entry. The others give once, few or many, or a class for an expanded clone.

>-|TRBV7-4|-|TRBJ1-4|15
CASSIRDPTPEKLFF
TGTGCCAGCAGCATACGGGACCCTACACCTGAAAAACTGTTTTTT
>-|TRBV3-1|-|TRBJ1-5|13
CASSQDEGQPQHF
TGTGCCAGTAGCCAAGATGAGGGCCAGCCCCAGCATTTT
>-|TRBV7-9|TRBD1|TRBJ1-1|13
CASSLGQGTEAFF
TGTGCCAGCAGCTTAGGACAGGGTACTGAAGCTTTCTTT
>-|TRBV6-5|-|TRBJ2-1|13
CASSYDSFNEQFF
TGTGCCAGCAGTTACGACTCTTTCAATGAGCAGTTCTTC
>few|TRBV19|-|TRBJ1-1|11
CASRGRAAAFF
TGTGCCAGTAGAGGCAGGGCGGCGGCTTTCTTT
>-|TRBV10-2|-|TRBJ2-6|15
CASKMGVGGANVLTF
TGCGCCAGCAAGATGGGAGTGGGCGGGGCCAACGTCCTGACTTTC
>-|TRBV30|-|TRBJ1-2|15
CASMDPGDTLYGYTF
TGTGCCTCGATGGACCCGGGGGACACTCTCTATGGCTACACCTTC
>few|TRBV6-2/TRBV6-3|-|TRBJ1-1|15
CASSLSPGAGTEAFF
TGTGCCAGCAGTTTGAGTCCAGGGGCAGGAACTGAAGCTTTCTTT
>-|TRBV6-2/TRBV6-3|-|TRBJ1-6|15
CASGYTSSYNSPLHF
TGTGCCAGCGGTTACACGAGCTCCTATAATTCACCCCTCCACTTT
>-|TRBV11-2|TRBD1|TRBJ2-5|16
CASSWAGTGVQETQYF
TGTGCCAGCAGCTGGGCCGGGACAGGGGTTCAAGAGACCCAGTACTTC
>few|TRBV2|-|TRBJ2-2|15
CASRRTGPNTGELFF
TGTGCCAGCAGGAGGACCGGACCTAACACCGGGGAGCTGTTTTTT
>-|TRBV5-1|-|TRBJ2-2|14
CASSLGDGSGELFF
TGCGCCAGCAGCTTGGGGGACGGCTCCGGGGAGCTGTTTTTT
>few|TRBV19|-|TRBJ1-5|14
CASREFGSNQPQHF
TGTGCCAGTAGAGAGTTTGGTAGCAATCAGCCCCAGCATTTT
>-|TRBV6-1|-|TRBJ2-1|12
CASSPAGNEQFF
TGTGCCAGCAGCCCGGCAGGGAATGAGCAGTTCTTC
>few|TRBV20-1|-|TRBJ1-5|15
CSAREGGFSNQPQHF
TGCAGTGCTAGAGAGGGCGGTTTTAGCAATCAGCCCCAGCATTTT
>few|TRBV7-2|TRBD1|TRBJ1-2|15
CASSFYRGLQDGYTF
TGTGCCAGCAGCTTTTACAGGGGGCTTCAAGATGGCTACACCTTC
>-|TRBV27|TRBD2|TRBJ2-1|16
CASSLQTSGGAGEQFF
TGTGCCAGCAGTCTCCAAACTAGCGGGGGTGCGGGTGAGCAGTTCTTC
>few|TRBV6-5|-|TRBJ2-2|18
CASSYRIGGLSNTGELFF
TGTGCCAGCAGTTACAGAATTGGGGGGCTTTCTAACACCGGGGAGCTGTTTTTT
>-|TRBV4-1|-|TRBJ1-6|15
CASRASRVVNSPLHF
TGCGCCAGCAGGGCCTCTAGAGTGGTCAATTCACCCCTCCACTTT
>-|TRBV20-1|-|TRBJ2-5|15
CSAREVAAVQETQYF
TGCAGTGCTAGAGAAGTGGCGGCAGTCCAAGAGACCCAGTACTTC
>-|TRBV5-1|-|TRBJ1-2|15
CASSLGDTPNYGYTF
TGCGCCAGCAGCTTAGGGGACACTCCTAACTATGGCTACACCTTC
>-|TRBV19|TRBD2|TRBJ2-3|17
CASSIGGGGASTDTQYF
TGTGCCAGTAGTATCGGGGGCGGGGGGGCAAGCACAGATACGCAGTATTTT
>-|TRBV10-3|-|TRBJ2-5|13
CAISYRGTETQYF
TGTGCCATCAGTTATAGGGGGACGGAGACCCAGTACTTC
>-|TRBV12-3/TRBV12-4|-|TRBJ1-5|13
CASSTRRDQPQHF
TGTGCCAGCAGTACCCGCAGAGATCAGCCCCAGCATTTT
>-|TRBV7-9|TRBD1|TRBJ1-1|15
CASSLRRGQGDEAFF
TGTGCCAGCAGCTTACGTAGGGGACAGGGCGATGAAGCTTTCTTT
>once|TRBV6-1|TRBD1|TRBJ2-2|16
CASSRGDRVFTGELFF
TGTGCCAGCAGCCGAGGCGACAGGGTTTTCACCGGGGAGCTGTTTTTT
>-|TRBV4-2|-|TRBJ1-6|13
CASSQAGDLPLHF
TGTGCCAGCAGCCAGGCTGGGGACTTGCCCCTCCACTTT
>-|TRBV29-1|TRBD1|TRBJ1-4|13
CSVRDSRNEKLFF
TGCAGCGTTAGGGACAGTAGGAATGAAAAACTGTTTTTT
>-|TRBV7-8|-|TRBJ2-7|13
CASSLGDSYEQYF
TGTGCCAGCAGCTTAGGGGACTCTTACGAGCAGTACTTC
>few|TRBV19|-|TRBJ2-1|12
CASSGSYNEQFF
TGTGCCAGTAGCGGCTCCTACAATGAGCAGTTCTTC
>-|TRBV15|-|TRBJ2-7|14
CATSREGDGYEQYF
TGTGCCACCAGCAGAGAAGGTGACGGGTACGAGCAGTACTTC
>-|TRBV19|-|TRBJ1-3|17
CASSIIRRGLTEDTIYF
TGTGCCAGTAGTATAATACGGCGGGGACTTACGGAAGACACCATATATTTT
>-|TRBV7-2|-|TRBJ1-5|15
CASSLGRGTDQPQHF
TGTGCCAGCAGCTTGGGCCGGGGGACCGATCAGCCCCAGCATTTT
>-|TRBV5-1|-|TRBJ1-4|14
CASSPGTASEKLFF
TGCGCCAGCAGCCCCGGGACCGCGAGTGAAAAACTGTTTTTT
>-|TRBV7-2|-|TRBJ2-1|20
CASSSLYVRPVVKTYNEQFF
TGTGCCAGCAGCTCGCTATATGTCCGGCCCGTAGTTAAAACCTACAATGAGCAGTTCTTC
>-|TRBV16|-|TRBJ1-5|14
CASSQSGVNQPQHF
TGTGCCAGCAGCCAATCTGGAGTTAATCAGCCCCAGCATTTT
>-|TRBV24-1|TRBD2|TRBJ2-5|18
CATVRSFGTSGTQETQYF
TGTGCCACTGTTCGCAGCTTCGGGACTAGCGGCACCCAAGAGACCCAGTACTTC
>-|TRBV30|TRBD2|TRBJ2-7|16
CAWSVQRSGGAYEQYF
TGTGCCTGGAGTGTACAAAGGAGCGGGGGGGCATATGAGCAGTACTTC